The TCR beta chain under discussion was sequenced for a study of T cell responses to AZD1222 COVID-19 vaccine. Germline CDR1 is MNHNY and CDR2 is SVGAGI (reference sequence). V shed 4 bases and J shed 0 bases, with 9 bases lying between them. The CDR3 consists of 14 residues. Method: immunoSEQ multiplex PCR; TCRdb's copy keeps in-frame clones and lacks some. The sample contains roughly 110,000 clones, about 80% of which appear only once. The TCR originated in an adult in good health. The chain employs TRBV6-6 and TRBJ1-1; D unresolved. The sample was peripheral blood, taken on day 0 of AZD1222 vaccination. The CDR3 spells CASSSGRLNTEAFF. For the CDR3, the DNA is TGTGCCAGCAGTTCGGGGAGGTTGAACACTGAAGCTTTCTTT.